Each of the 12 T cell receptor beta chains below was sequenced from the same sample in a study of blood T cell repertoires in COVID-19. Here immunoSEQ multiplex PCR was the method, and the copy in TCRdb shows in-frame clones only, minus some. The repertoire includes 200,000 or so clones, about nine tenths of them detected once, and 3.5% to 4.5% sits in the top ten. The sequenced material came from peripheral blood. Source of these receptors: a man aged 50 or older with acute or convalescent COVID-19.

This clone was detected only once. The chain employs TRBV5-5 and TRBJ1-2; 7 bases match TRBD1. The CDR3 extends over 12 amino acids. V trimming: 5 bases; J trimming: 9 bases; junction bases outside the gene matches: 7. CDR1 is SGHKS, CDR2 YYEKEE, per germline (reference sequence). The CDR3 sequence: CASSEQGLSYTF. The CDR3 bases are TGTGCCAGCAGTGAACAGGGGCTGAGCTACACCTTC.

For the CDR3, the DNA is TGTGCCAGCTCACCGACCAGGGATGTCTCTGGGGCCAACGTCCTGACTTTC. Translated, it gives CASSPTRDVSGANVLTF. The rearrangement links TRBV18 to TRBJ2-6; D is possibly TRBD1 (5 bases). The CDR3 runs to 17 residues. The V gene's germline CDR1 is KGHSH and CDR2 LQKENI. With 3 bases removed from V and 0 bases from J, the gap between germline ends came to 12 bases.

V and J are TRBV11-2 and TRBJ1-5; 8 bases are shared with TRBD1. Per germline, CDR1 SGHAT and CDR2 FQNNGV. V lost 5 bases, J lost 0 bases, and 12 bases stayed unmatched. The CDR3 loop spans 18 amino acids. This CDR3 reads CASSGSGTGLYSNQPQHF. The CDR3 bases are TGTGCCAGCAGCGGGTCCGGGACAGGACTCTATAGCAATCAGCCCCAGCATTTT.

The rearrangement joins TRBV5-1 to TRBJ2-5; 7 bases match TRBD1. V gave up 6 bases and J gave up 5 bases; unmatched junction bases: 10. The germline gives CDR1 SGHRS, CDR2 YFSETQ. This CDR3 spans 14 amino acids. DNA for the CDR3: TGCGCCAGCACCAAAAGCTCGACAGGGGAGACCCAGTACTTC. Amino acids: CASTKSSTGETQYF.

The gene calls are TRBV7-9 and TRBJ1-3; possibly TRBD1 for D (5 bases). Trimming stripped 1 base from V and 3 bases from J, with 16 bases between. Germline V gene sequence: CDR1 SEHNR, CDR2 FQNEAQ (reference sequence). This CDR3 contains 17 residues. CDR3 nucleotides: TGTGCCAGCAGCTTAGGACCCGACGGGGGTGGTGGAAACACCATATATTTT. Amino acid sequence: CASSLGPDGGGGNTIYF.

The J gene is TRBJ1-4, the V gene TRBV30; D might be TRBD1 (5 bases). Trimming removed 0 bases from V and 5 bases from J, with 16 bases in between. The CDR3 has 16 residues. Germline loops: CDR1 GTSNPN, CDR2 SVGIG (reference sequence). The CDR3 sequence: CAWSVKVAGQNEKLFF. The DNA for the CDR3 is TGTGCCTGGAGTGTAAAGGTGGCAGGACAAAATGAAAAACTGTTTTTT.

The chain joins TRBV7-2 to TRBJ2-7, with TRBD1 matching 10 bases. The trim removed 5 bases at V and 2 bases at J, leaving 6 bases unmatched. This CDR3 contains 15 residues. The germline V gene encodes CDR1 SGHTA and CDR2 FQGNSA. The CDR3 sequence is CASSRTGTGAYEQYF. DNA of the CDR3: TGTGCCAGCAGCAGAACCGGGACAGGGGCCTACGAGCAGTACTTC.

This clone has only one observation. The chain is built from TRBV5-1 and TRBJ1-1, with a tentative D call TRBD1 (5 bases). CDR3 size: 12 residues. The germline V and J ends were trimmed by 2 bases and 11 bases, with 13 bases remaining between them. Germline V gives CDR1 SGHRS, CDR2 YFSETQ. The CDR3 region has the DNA TGCGCCAGCAGCTTCGTAGGGGAGGGGGCTTTCTTT. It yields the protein CASSFVGEGAFF.

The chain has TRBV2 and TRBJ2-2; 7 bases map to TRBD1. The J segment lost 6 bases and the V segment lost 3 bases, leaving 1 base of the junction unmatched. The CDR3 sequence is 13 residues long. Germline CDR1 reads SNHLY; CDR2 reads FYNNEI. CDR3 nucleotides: TGTGCCAGCAGTGAGACAGGGCCCGGGGAGCTGTTTTTT. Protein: CASSETGPGELFF. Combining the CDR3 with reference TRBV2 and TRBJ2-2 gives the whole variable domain EPEVTQTPSHQVTQMGQEVILRCVPISNHLYFYWYRQILGQKVEFLVSFYNNEISEKSEIFDDQFSVERPDGSNFTLKIRSTKLEDSAMYFCASSETGPGELFFGEGSRLTVL.

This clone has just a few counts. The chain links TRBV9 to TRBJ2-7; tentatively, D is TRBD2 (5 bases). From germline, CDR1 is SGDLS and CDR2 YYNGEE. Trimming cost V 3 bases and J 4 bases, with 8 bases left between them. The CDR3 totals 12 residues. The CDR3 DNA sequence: TGTGCCAGCAGCGCAGAGGGTTACGAGCAGTACTTC. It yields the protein CASSAEGYEQYF.

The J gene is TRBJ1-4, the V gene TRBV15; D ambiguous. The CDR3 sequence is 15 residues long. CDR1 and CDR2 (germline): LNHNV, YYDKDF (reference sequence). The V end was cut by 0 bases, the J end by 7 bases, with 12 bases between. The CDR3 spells CATSRESGSGEKLFF. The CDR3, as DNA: TGTGCCACCAGCAGAGAATCCGGGTCGGGTGAAAAACTGTTTTTT. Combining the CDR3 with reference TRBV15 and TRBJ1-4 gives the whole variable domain DAMVIQNPRYQVTQFGKPVTLSCSQTLNHNVMYWYQQKSSQAPKLLFHYYDKDFNNEADTPDNFQSRRPNTSFCFLDIRSPGLGDTAMYLCATSRESGSGEKLFFGSGTQLSVL.

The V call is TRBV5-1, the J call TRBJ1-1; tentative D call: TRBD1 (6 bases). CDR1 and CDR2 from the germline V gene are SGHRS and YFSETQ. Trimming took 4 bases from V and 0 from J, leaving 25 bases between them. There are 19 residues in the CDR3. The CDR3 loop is CASSPPNGQGSLVNTEAFF. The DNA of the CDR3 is TGCGCCAGCAGCCCCCCCAATGGGCAGGGGAGTCTGGTGAACACTGAAGCTTTCTTT.